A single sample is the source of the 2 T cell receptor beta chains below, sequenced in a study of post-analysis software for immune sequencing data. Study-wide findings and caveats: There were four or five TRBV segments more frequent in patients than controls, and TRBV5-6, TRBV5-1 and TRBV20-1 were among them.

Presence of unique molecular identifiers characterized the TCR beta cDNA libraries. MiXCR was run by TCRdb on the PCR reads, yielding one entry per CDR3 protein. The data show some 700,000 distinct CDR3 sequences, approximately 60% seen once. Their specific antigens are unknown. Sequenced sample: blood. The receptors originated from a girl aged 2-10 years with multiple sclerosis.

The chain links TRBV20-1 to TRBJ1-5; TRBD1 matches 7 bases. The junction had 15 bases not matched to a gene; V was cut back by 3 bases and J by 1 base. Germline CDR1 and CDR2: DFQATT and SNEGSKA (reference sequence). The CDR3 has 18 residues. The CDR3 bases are TGCAGTGCTAGGTATCCAGGGGGTAATCTGGGGAGCAATCAGCCCCAGCATTTT. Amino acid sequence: CSARYPGGNLGSNQPQHF.

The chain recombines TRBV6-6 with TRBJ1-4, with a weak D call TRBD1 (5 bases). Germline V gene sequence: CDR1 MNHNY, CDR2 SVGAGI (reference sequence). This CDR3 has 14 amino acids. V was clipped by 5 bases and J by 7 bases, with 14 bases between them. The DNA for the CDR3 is TGTGCCAGCAGTCCCCAGGGCGGTTCTGAAAAACTGTTTTTT. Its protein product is CASSPQGGSEKLFF.